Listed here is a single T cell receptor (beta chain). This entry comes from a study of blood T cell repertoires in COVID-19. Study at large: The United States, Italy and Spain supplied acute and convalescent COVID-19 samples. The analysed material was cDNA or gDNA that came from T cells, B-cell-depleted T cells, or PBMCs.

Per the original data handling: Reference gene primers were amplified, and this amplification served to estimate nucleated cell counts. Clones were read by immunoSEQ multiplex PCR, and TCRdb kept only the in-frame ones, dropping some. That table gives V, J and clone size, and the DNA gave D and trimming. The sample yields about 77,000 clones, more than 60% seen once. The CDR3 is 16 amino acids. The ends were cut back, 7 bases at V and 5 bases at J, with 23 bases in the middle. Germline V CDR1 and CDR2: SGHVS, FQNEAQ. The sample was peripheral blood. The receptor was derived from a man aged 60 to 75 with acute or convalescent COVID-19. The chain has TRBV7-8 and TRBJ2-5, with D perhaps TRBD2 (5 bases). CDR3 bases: TGTGCCAGCACTCCCCCAGGCGGAGGTATTGGGGAGACCCAGTACTTC. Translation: CASTPPGGGIGETQYF. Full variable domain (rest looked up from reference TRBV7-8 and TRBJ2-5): GAGVSQSPRYKVAKRGQDVALRCDPISGHVSLFWYQQALGQGPEFLTYFQNEAQLDKSGLPSDRFFAERPEGSVSTLKIQRTQQEDSAVYLCASTPPGGGIGETQYFGPGTRLLVL.